The 16 T cell receptor beta chains in this list originate from one sample, sequenced in a study of cytomegalovirus exposure and HLA in healthy donors. The PCR made use of 60 Vbeta and 13 Jbeta primers. The data were produced by immunoSEQ multiplex PCR, yet TCRdb's version contains in-frame clones alone and is incomplete. The sample has around 110,000 clones; over 60% are singletons. Sequencing was carried out using PBMCs. These receptors all come from a man in his thirties or forties in good health and CMV-seropositive.

The chain carries TRBV7-2 and TRBJ1-6; D is uncertain. The CDR3 is 16 amino acids. The germline V gene encodes CDR1 SGHTA and CDR2 FQGNSA. With 3 bases removed from V and 10 bases from J, the gap between germline ends came to 19 bases. CDR3 region: CASSFRPARGWSPLHF. CDR3 nucleotide sequence: TGTGCCAGCAGCTTTCGACCGGCTCGGGGTTGGTCACCCCTCCACTTT.

The chain links TRBV6-6 to TRBJ2-7, with 14 bases that match TRBD2. V was clipped by 0 bases and J by 9 bases; unmatched bases: 4. This CDR3 region has 15 residues. Germline V CDR1 and CDR2: MNHNY, SVGAGI (reference sequence). CDR3 region: CASSYSGLAGEAQYF. For the CDR3, the DNA is TGTGCCAGCAGTTACTCGGGACTAGCGGGAGAGGCGCAGTACTTC.

The gene calls are TRBV5-1 and TRBJ2-7; D uncertain. Between the trimmed V and J ends, which lost 0 bases and 0 bases, there was a span of 7 bases. Germline lookup yields CDR1 SGHRS and CDR2 YFSETQ. The CDR3 runs 14 residues. CDR3 residues: CASSLAASSYEQYF. The DNA for the CDR3 is TGCGCCAGCAGCTTGGCCGCCAGCTCCTACGAGCAGTACTTC.

This clone has more than one count but fewer than ten. The chain couples TRBV18 to TRBJ1-5; D perhaps matches TRBD1 (6 bases). CDR1 is KGHSH and CDR2 is LQKENI in the germline V gene. The CDR3 sequence is 16 residues long. V lost 2 bases, J lost 7 bases, and 18 bases lay in between. As DNA, the CDR3 is TGTGCCAGCTCACCAGGGGCTGGGGGCATAGTGCAGCCCCAGCATTTT. Its translation: CASSPGAGGIVQPQHF.

DNA for the CDR3: TGCGCCAGCAGCTTGGCCGGGACTAGCGGTGAGACCCAGTACTTC. Translated, it gives CASSLAGTSGETQYF. The gene calls are TRBV5-1 and TRBJ2-5; TRBD2 matches 11 bases. There are 15 residues in the CDR3. Germline lookup yields CDR1 SGHRS and CDR2 YFSETQ. With V trimmed by 0 bases and J by 5 bases, 3 bases remained unmatched.

The V call is TRBV4-3, the J call TRBJ2-3; D gene ambiguous. Germline CDR1 LGHNA, CDR2 YSLEER. V was clipped by 2 bases and J by 7 bases, with 16 bases between them. This CDR3 has 15 residues. CDR3 sequence reads: CASSQLYSQEHTQYF. CDR3 nucleotides: TGCGCCAGCAGCCAACTCTACTCCCAAGAGCATACGCAGTATTTT.

With regard to this clone: One end of the junction fails to match germline, which may point to a read error. The V call is TRBV7-9, the J call TRBJ2-1, with D perhaps matching TRBD2 (6 bases). Germline values: CDR1 SEHNR, CDR2 FQNEAQ (reference sequence). This CDR3 has 12 amino acids. CDR3: CSSSLVADEQFF. The DNA for the CDR3 is TGTTCCAGCAGCTTAGTAGCGGATGAGCAGTTCTTC.

V and J are TRBV10-3 and TRBJ2-7; 7 bases align to TRBD1. The junction had 14 bases not matched to a gene; V was cut back by 6 bases and J by 6 bases. Germline CDR1 is ENHRY and CDR2 is SYGVKD. The CDR3 has 15 amino acids. CDR3 in amino acids: CAIRSDRPAVFEQYF. CDR3 in DNA: TGTGCCATCAGATCGGACAGGCCGGCGGTTTTCGAGCAGTACTTC.

Comment on this clone: A read error may produce the germline difference seen at one junction end. The gene calls are TRBV7-9 and TRBJ2-1; tentatively, D is TRBD2 (6 bases). From germline, CDR1 is SEHNR and CDR2 FQNEAQ (reference sequence). The CDR3 totals 15 residues. The CDR3 sequence: CSSSLASGSYNEQFF. The DNA of the CDR3 is TGTTCCAGCAGCTTAGCGAGCGGGTCATACAATGAGCAGTTCTTC.

V and J are TRBV5-6 and TRBJ2-7; possible D gene TRBD1, 6 bases. Trimming pared 1 base from V and 5 bases from J, leaving 16 bases between. Germline CDR1 SGHDT, CDR2 YYEEEE. There are 15 residues in the CDR3. The chain's CDR3 is CASSLRQDPLHEQYF. The DNA of the CDR3 is TGTGCCAGCAGCTTGCGACAGGACCCCCTCCACGAGCAGTACTTC.

The chain employs TRBV4-3 and TRBJ2-2; weak D call: TRBD1 (6 bases). Germline V gene lookup returns CDR1 LGHNA and CDR2 YSLEER. The CDR3 has 16 amino acids. With 6 bases removed from V and 0 bases from J, the gap between germline ends came to 14 bases. CDR3 sequence (DNA): TGCGCCAGCAGTCCCATGACAGGCGCGAACACCGGGGAGCTGTTTTTT. As protein: CASSPMTGANTGELFF.

This chain connects TRBV29-1 to TRBJ2-3, with D possibly being TRBD2 (6 bases). The CDR3 sequence is 15 residues long. Trimming left V 4 bases short and J 2 bases short, with 16 bases between. The germline CDR1 and CDR2 sequences are SQVTM and ANQGSEA. This chain's CDR3 is CSVVLARSYTDTQYF. The CDR3 bases are TGCAGCGTTGTACTAGCTAGATCGTACACAGATACGCAGTATTTT.

This chain links TRBV6-1 with TRBJ2-7; the match to TRBD1 covers 9 bases. This CDR3 comprises 15 residues. CDR1 and CDR2 (germline): MNHNS, SASEGT. V shed 5 bases, J shed 2 bases, and the junction held 7 bases outside the gene matches. CDR3 sequence: CASSLPGQGTYEQYF. In nucleotides, the CDR3 is TGTGCCAGCAGTTTACCGGGACAGGGAACCTACGAGCAGTACTTC.

V gene TRBV5-1 combines with J gene TRBJ2-3; D gene ambiguous. The CDR3 covers 15 residues. V gave up 4 bases and J gave up 0 bases, with 12 bases separating them. Germline CDR1 and CDR2: SGHRS and YFSETQ. Written as DNA, the CDR3 is TGCGCCAGCAGCAACGGAGAATTAAGCACAGATACGCAGTATTTT. It is translated as CASSNGELSTDTQYF. Full variable domain (missing parts from reference TRBV5-1 and TRBJ2-3): KAGVTQTPRYLIKTRGQQVTLSCSPISGHRSVSWYQQTPGQGLQFLFEYFSETQRNKGNFPGRFSGRQFSNSRSEMNVSTLELGDSALYLCASSNGELSTDTQYFGPGTRLTVL.

The rearrangement links TRBV7-2 to TRBJ1-1, with 7 bases matching TRBD1. This CDR3 has 12 residues. From germline, CDR1 is SGHTA and CDR2 FQGNSA. The trim removed 5 bases at V and 7 bases at J, leaving 4 bases unmatched. DNA for the CDR3: TGTGCCAGCAGCCGCGACAGGGTTGAAGCTTTCTTT. Protein sequence: CASSRDRVEAFF.

This chain connects TRBV7-2 to TRBJ2-7; D perhaps matches TRBD1 (5 bases). Trimming shortened V by 5 bases and J by 0 bases, and 11 bases separated the two germline ends. Germline V gives CDR1 SGHTA, CDR2 FQGNSA. This CDR3 region has 14 residues. The DNA for the CDR3 is TGTGCCAGCAGCCACGACAGCTTCTCCTACGAGCAGTACTTC. Translating it yields CASSHDSFSYEQYF.